The sample holds a few counts of the clone carrying this TCR beta chain. The sample originates from a study of early T cells in non-severe SARS-CoV-2 infection. Study in general: Sequenced material consisted of bulk RNA (from unsorted whole blood), and chains were unpaired.

Unique molecular identifiers tagged individual cDNA molecules. TCRdb re-derived calls from the 5' RACE reads in MiXCR, one entry per CDR3 protein. This table has about 66,000 distinct CDR3 sequences, roughly an eighth appearing once. This CDR3 comprises 15 residues. Between the trimmed V and J ends, which lost 4 bases and 0 bases, there was a span of 11 bases. Germline CDR1 reads SGHKS; CDR2 reads YYEKEE (reference sequence). Sequenced material: whole blood. The chain is built from TRBV5-5 and TRBJ2-1; D uncertain. The receptor comes from an adult who was a healthcare worker with PCR-confirmed SARS-CoV-2 infection or an uninfected control (not recorded which). CDR3 in amino acids: CASSPQYNSYNEQFF. The CDR3 coding sequence is TGTGCCAGCAGCCCTCAATATAACTCCTACAATGAGCAGTTCTTC.